This T cell receptor beta chain comes out of a study of regulatory T cells in long-lasting Graves disease. General observations from the study: Limited sample numbers may have lowered accuracy.

This clonotype was counted many times. The target antigen is unknown. Time point in this sample: newly diagnosed GD, antithyroid drugs for less than 3 months. RNA extracted from PBMCs served as the sequencing template. An endocrinology department in Xi'an, China, supplied the patients. According to the study, TCR beta libraries were built with iRepertoire HTBI primers and CDR3-region Arm-PCR. Each CDR3 protein is one row after TCRdb ran MiXCR on the multiplex PCR reads. The sample has over 450,000 distinct CDR3 sequences; more than 10% are singletons. These data were also filed under a second study, of T cells in Graves' hyperthyroidism and ophthalmopathy. That report adds: Ophthalmopathy prediction by the model preceded onset by a median about 6.5 months.

The TCR comes from a woman aged 25 to 39 with Graves disease. The starting material was peripheral blood mononuclear cells (PBMCs), obtained at new diagnosis, from a patient treated with antithyroid drugs.

The CDR3 sequence is CASISSGGYTF. In DNA form, the CDR3 reads TGTGCCAGCATCTCCTCGGGCGGCTACACCTTC. J is TRBJ1-2 and V is TRBV28; the D is unclear. Per the germline V gene, CDR1 is MDHEN and CDR2 is SYDVKM. The CDR3 totals 11 residues. Trimming removed 7 bases at V and 8 bases at J, with 11 bases between.